Many counts were recorded for the clone carrying this TCR beta chain. Its antigen is still unknown. This sample was included in a study of T-cell memory formation after mild COVID-19. Via MiXCR, TCRdb re-called the 5' RACE reads, giving one row per CDR3 protein. Of almost 550,000 distinct CDR3 sequences listed, just over 20% are singletons. Study-level points and caveats: Some responding clones appeared in pre-infection memory, suggesting cross-reactive memory joined. Those CD4+ clones that contracted were mainly in CM and EM (CD8+ ones in EMRA).

This CDR3 spans 14 amino acids. The germline V and J ends were trimmed by 6 bases and 0 bases, with 8 bases remaining between them. The sample taken for sequencing was PBMCs or a T cell subset sorted from them (not recorded which). V is TRBV12-3 or TRBV12-4 and J is TRBJ2-2; D is unresolved. This TCR derives from an adult woman who had mild COVID-19 (a few samples of this study predate the infection). Cell type and time point are not known. The CDR3 nucleotides read TGTGCCAGCAGATCTAAGACGAACACCGGGGAGCTGTTTTTT. This translates into CASRSKTNTGELFF.